The entry below gives a single T cell receptor (beta chain) sequence along with its context. Its antigen has not been determined. No much larger clone is present one base from it, and per-base qualities are unavailable. The cohort was made up of roughly 670 healthy bone marrow donors. Cohort members were all nominally healthy when sampled, although unrecorded immune exposures were likely present. The donor was CMV seronegative and belonged to the group of 350 to 400 seronegative cohort members. Each donor provided a peripheral blood sample, and peripheral blood mononuclear cells were used for TCR beta sequencing. The Qiagen DNeasy Blood Extraction Kit was used to extract genomic DNA from the blood cell samples. The method was the immunoSEQ multiplex PCR assay. A mixture of 60 forward primers for TCR Vbeta segments and 13 reverse primers for TCR Jbeta segments was used in the multiplex PCR. The CDR3 region of rearranged TCR beta genes was amplified from genomic DNA with a multiplex PCR assay. The Illumina HiSeq System was used to sequence the amplified TCR beta libraries as 87-base-pair reads. Per the original workflow: In a later analysis, approximately 74 million unique TCR beta chains were counted across the approximately 640 repertoires, and roughly 11 million of these chains were shared by at least two donors. Raw reads were error-corrected and collapsed into unique sequences by a nearest-neighbor algorithm in which closely related sequences were merged to remove PCR and sequencing errors. To assign V, D and J gene segments, CDR3 sequences were aligned to IMGT reference sequences. For a sequence to be retained, a match of at least six nucleotides to both a V gene segment and a J gene segment was required. Rearrangements were classified as productive when the CDR3 lacked stop codons and remained in frame with V and J, and all other rearrangements were classified as non-productive. Following IMGT convention, CDR3 was defined as the stretch from the second conserved V-encoded cysteine to the conserved J-encoded phenylalanine. Sequences without an unambiguous match to a single V gene segment were excluded from the earlier analysis of several hundred of the donors. In an earlier analysis of several hundred of the donors, a V segment was called functional when productive rearrangements were above 56.7%, and segregating when the standard deviation between donors exceeded 5%. A statistical classification framework was built to diagnose cytomegalovirus status from the catalog of TCR beta chain sequences. In a later analysis, V and J genes were assigned by comparing TCR nucleotide sequences against IMGT/GENE-DB human TR gene sequences. The TCRdist pipeline was used in a later analysis to assign CDR3 sequences and most-parsimonious VDJ recombination scenarios. In a later analysis, each TCR beta chain was defined by its CDR3 amino acid sequence together with its V-gene family, and reads without a unique V-gene family were excluded. To address suspected cross-contamination and a sequencing artifact, a later analysis removed 450 to 700 highly shared, low-generation-probability nucleotide sequences. In a later analysis, a clonal expansion index for each public chain was calculated from normalized within-repertoire ranks of inferred template counts. In a later analysis, generation probabilities were computed with a VDJ recombination model fitted to out-of-frame rearrangements, and the resulting probabilities were checked against IGoR. In a later analysis, TCR-TCR, TCR-HLA and TCR-CMV co-occurrence was scored with hypergeometric tests, and a repertoire-size bias correction was applied to TCR pairs. In a later analysis, false discovery rates were estimated by permuting HLA or CMV assignments 20 times. In a later analysis, co-occurring TCRs were grouped with DBSCAN, and TCRdist sequence similarity was added when clustering was performed within HLA-allele-positive subsets. Repertoires with fewer than 30,000 or more than 120,000 public chains, plus five repertoires with anomalous nucleotide sharing, were excluded from co-occurrence clustering. TCRdb limited this immuneACCESS table to in-frame rearrangements with V and J called. A share of clones is missing; checked studies link under half to unresolved V genes, and the rest is unexplained. D and trimming were read from the DNA, whereas the V and J calls and clone size are those reported in that table. This sample gives roughly 100,000 clones in total; 12% to 15% of them show up just once. The top ten clonotypes cover approximately 0.8% of the sample.

The data were taken from a study of cytomegalovirus exposure and HLA in healthy donors (dated by TCRdb to the late 2010s). As for the study more broadly: An earlier analysis of some 600 of the donors reported 250 to 300 Gb of sequence data and some 110 million unique TCR beta sequences obtained from approximately 180 million T cells. An early release covering more than 500 HLA-typed donors comprised approximately 300 gigabases of sequencing data and about 90 million unique TCR sequences. Of the 350 to 400 genotyped donors, 81% fell in the genetic ancestry cluster associated with self-reported Caucasian donors. The study was designed to test whether signatures of past pathogen exposure could be identified by cataloging public T cell receptors. The study used immunosequencing to profile the T cell repertoires of around 600 subjects and linked those repertoires to cytomegalovirus serostatus. Along with the roughly 670-subject first cohort, a separate validation cohort of over a hundred different subjects was used. To predict cytomegalovirus infection status, the study brought together high-throughput TCR immunosequencing, statistical association of individual TCRs with disease status, and machine learning. In a later analysis, previously published TCR beta repertoires from several hundred donors were re-analyzed and high-resolution HLA genotyping was added so that TCR occurrence patterns could be studied. The later analysis used no new phenotypic data to find candidate immune exposures, relying instead on TCR beta sequences and their occurrence across donors. An earlier analysis of 587 of the donors applied high-throughput TCR beta sequencing to assess whether each TCR beta V gene segment acted as functional or pseudogenic. Alongside the repertoire data, information on donor age, sex, ethnicity and CMV serostatus was compiled. A later genetic analysis took genome-wide SNP genotypes for about 60% of the roughly 670 donors and used that subset as a discovery cohort. All discovery cohort repertoires had been generated using a single sequencing platform. HLA typing covered class I and class II loci at four-digit resolution. Typing coverage differed by locus: A, B, C, DRB1 and DQB1 were typed in roughly 620-640 donors, DQA1 in 522, DPA1 in around 580, and DPB1 in just under 490. Five DR-DQ haplotypes were handled as single units for association and clustering, since linkage in the cohort was strong. On average, approximately 250,000 unique TCR beta nucleotide sequences were sequenced per donor among more than 350 genotyped donors of the cohort, with roughly 19% of those sequences being non-productive. The study at large found these results: The 87-base-pair reads could not distinguish some IMGT-functional V segments, including TRBV6-2 and TRBV6-3, so those segments were excluded. Linkage disequilibrium might explain the correlated functional status among segregating V segments, but an unknown experimental factor could not be excluded. Compared with the 666-donor mean, donors in an Asian-associated ancestry cluster had fewer N-insertions in productive TCRs, according to a later genetic analysis. In vitro tests confirmed that a few of the cytomegalovirus-associated TCR beta chains recognize cytomegalovirus antigens. In a later analysis, the rate of TCR association differed among HLA loci, with DRB1 alleles having the most associated TCRs and HLA-C alleles having the fewest. Because counts were too low, roughly 18 rarely observed V segments, including chromosome 9 orphons, were left out of the earlier analysis of some 600 of the donors. According to a later analysis, parvovirus B19, influenza, CMV and Epstein-Barr virus appeared linked to several top co-occurrence clusters. In a later analysis, HLA-associated TCR beta chains showed more clonal expansion and lower generation probabilities than non-associated chains that were equally common. In this cohort, only TCR beta chains were sequenced, and detectable features were limited by the absence of alpha or paired-chain data. In both the original and validation cohorts, the classifier was reported to diagnose cytomegalovirus status with high specificity and sensitivity. Specific HLA alleles were associated with roughly 16,000 TCR beta sequences at a false discovery rate of 0.05 in a later analysis. An earlier analysis of 587 of the donors showed that most TCR beta V segments appeared in productive rearrangements either about 87% or about 30% of the time, which broadly matched IMGT annotations. CMV serostatus was the only immune exposure information available for the cohort. When HLA alleles, especially DR and DQ, strongly co-occurred, attributing TCR associations to individual alleles was difficult. Because HLA typing was missing for some donors at each locus, association tests included only the typed subset. Roughly uniform sequencing depth across donors was assumed in presence/absence analyses, although this assumption may not hold. A total of roughly 160 TCR beta chains were listed by the study as associated with cytomegalovirus. A cluster of highly shared sequence variants was judged likely to be a technical artifact of the sequencing pipeline. A further reported finding was that TCR beta sequences accurately predicted the HLA-A and HLA-B alleles for most subjects in the first cohort. V-gene and J-gene trimming of TCR beta chains was associated with a missense DCLRE1C variant in a later genetic analysis, and the association was replicated in an independent cohort. Across donors, most TCR sequences were observed very rarely, whereas some public TCRs were present in many individuals. Most CMV-associated TCR beta chains appeared to be HLA-restricted in a later analysis, and the HLA associations seemed to be driven largely by CMV exposure. The authors suggested that the approach could potentially be generalized to other disease states and immunological phenotypes.

CDR1 and CDR2, looked up from the germline V gene (reference sequence), are SEHNR and FQNEAQ. From cysteine to phenylalanine, the CDR3 is 15 amino acids long. Just the 45-base CDR3 DNA is kept, in frame starting at base 1. Trimming at the junction amounts to 5 bases on V and 4 bases on J, and the germline ends lie 17 bases apart. This clonotype originated in a female donor in good health and CMV-seronegative. The rearranged chain carries TRBV7-9 and TRBJ1-2; matching of 6 bases hints at TRBD1 as the D gene. Sample: PBMCs. This receptor has the CDR3 CASSLQGRRGYGYTF. DNA sequence: TGTGCCAGCAGCCTACAGGGTCGGCGTGGCTATGGCTACACCTTC.